A single T cell receptor (beta chain) is shown here with its context. There is no known antigen for this receptor. It has no much larger one-base neighbor in the sample; base qualities were not kept. The sample belongs to a study of T-cell reconstitution after alpha-beta-depleted transplantation in children (dated by TCRdb to 2016 to 2017). Background for the entire study: Using TCR repertoire profiling, the study followed T-cell immune reconstitution in a quantitative way in children after TCRalphabeta/CD19-depleted allogeneic hematopoietic cell transplantation.

Inclusive of the bounding cysteine and phenylalanine, the CDR3 is 15 residues long. The entry retains the CDR3 DNA only, 45 bases that are in frame from base 1. V has 3 bases trimmed and J has 5 bases trimmed; junction bases matching no gene number 5. CDR1 and CDR2 (PRHDT, FYEKMQ) derive from the germline V gene (reference sequence). What the research found in general, with its limitations: The apparently early recovery of alphabetaT-cell counts about two months after transplant reportedly depended on only several hundred rapidly expanded clones that came from non-depleted graft cells. Hyperexpanded clone frequencies declined over subsequent months; after one year, T-cell counts and TCRbeta diversity were mostly attributed to newly produced T cells. In some patients, the high TCRbeta diversity seen at day 60 was put down to recipient T cells and intrathymic progenitors that had survived conditioning.

The intended sense of this specimen's treatment or condition label: allogeneic hematopoietic cell transplantation with graft depleted of TCRalphabeta T cells and CD19 B cells. The children who served as transplant recipients had been given grafts of TCRalphabeta/CD19-depleted allogeneic hematopoietic cells. Receptor amplification or capture employed PCR. The instrument was an Illumina HiSeq 2500. To normalize quantification of the TCRbeta repertoire, the TCR libraries were built with molecular barcoding that relied on unique molecular identifiers. TCRdb reanalyzed the raw reads on its own, using fastp at Q25 for trimming and MiXCR for clone calling, and kept in-frame beta chains. Rows with a matching CDR3 protein are joined into one entry that keeps the most common DNA and genes. Recorded for this sample are more than 500,000 distinct CDR3 sequences; more than 9.5% of them occurred a single time. In total, the top ten clones hold less than 15% of the sample.

The chain uses TRBV13 and TRBJ2-1, with 9 bases aligning to TRBD1. Sample: PBMCs, mostly from graft donor cells, taken 180 days after TCRalphabeta/CD19-depleted stem cell transplant. The TCR sequence derives from a female patient aged 2-9 years who had a stem cell transplant for aplastic anemia, so the T cells may come from the graft donor. The CDR3 corresponds to CASSFAGQGNNEQFF. In nucleotides, the sequence is TGTGCCAGCAGCTTCGCGGGACAGGGCAACAATGAGCAGTTCTTC.